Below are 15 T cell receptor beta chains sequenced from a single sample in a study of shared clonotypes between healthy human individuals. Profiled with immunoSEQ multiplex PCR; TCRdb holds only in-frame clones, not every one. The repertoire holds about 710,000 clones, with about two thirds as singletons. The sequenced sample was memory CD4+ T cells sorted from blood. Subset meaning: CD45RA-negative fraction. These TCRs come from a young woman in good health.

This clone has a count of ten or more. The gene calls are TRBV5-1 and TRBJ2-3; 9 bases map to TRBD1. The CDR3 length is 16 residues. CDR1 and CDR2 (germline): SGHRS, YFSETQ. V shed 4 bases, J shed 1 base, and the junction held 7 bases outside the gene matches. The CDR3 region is CASSQFRTGGTDTQYF. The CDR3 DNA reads TGCGCCAGCAGCCAATTTAGGACAGGGGGCACAGATACGCAGTATTTT.

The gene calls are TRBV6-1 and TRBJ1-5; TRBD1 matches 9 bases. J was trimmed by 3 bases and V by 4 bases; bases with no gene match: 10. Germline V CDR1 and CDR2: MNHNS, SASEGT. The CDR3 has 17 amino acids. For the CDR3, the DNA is TGTGCCAGCAGTGCGGGACAGGGTGGGGCGGTCAATCAGCCCCAGCATTTT. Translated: CASSAGQGGAVNQPQHF.

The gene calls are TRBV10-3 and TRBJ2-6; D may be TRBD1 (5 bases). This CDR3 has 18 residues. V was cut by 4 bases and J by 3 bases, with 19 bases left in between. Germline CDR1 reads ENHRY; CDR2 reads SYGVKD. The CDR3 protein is CAISGNSGQGNGANVLTF. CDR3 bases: TGTGCCATCAGTGGAAATTCAGGGCAGGGTAATGGGGCCAACGTCCTGACTTTC.

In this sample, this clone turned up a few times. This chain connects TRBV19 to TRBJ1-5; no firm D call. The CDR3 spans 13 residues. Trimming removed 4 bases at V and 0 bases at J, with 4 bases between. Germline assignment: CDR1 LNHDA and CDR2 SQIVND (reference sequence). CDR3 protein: CASSTISNQPQHF. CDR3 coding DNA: TGTGCCAGTAGTACGATTAGCAATCAGCCCCAGCATTTT.

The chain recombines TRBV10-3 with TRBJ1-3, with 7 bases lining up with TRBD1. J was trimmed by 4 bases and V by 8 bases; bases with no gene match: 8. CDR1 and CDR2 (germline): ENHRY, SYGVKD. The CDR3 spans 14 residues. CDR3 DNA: TGTGCCATCGCGACAGGGTGGAAAGGAAACACCATATATTTT. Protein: CAIATGWKGNTIYF.

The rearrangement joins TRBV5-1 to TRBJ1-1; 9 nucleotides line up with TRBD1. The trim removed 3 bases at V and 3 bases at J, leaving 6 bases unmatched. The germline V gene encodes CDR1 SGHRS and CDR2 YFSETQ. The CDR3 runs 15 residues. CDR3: CASSSQGAEDTEAFF. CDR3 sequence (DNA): TGCGCCAGCAGCTCACAGGGGGCAGAAGACACTGAAGCTTTCTTT. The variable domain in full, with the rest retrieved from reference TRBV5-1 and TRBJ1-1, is KAGVTQTPRYLIKTRGQQVTLSCSPISGHRSVSWYQQTPGQGLQFLFEYFSETQRNKGNFPGRFSGRQFSNSRSEMNVSTLELGDSALYLCASSSQGAEDTEAFFGQGTRLTVV.

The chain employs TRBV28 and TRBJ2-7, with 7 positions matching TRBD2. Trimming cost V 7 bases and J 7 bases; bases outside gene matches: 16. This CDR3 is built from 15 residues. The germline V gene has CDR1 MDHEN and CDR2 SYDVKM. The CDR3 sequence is CASKIASGRRGEQYF. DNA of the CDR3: TGTGCCAGCAAAATCGCCTCAGGGCGGCGGGGGGAGCAGTACTTC.

The CDR3 sequence is CASSLAFNQPQHF. The CDR3 DNA reads TGTGCCAGCAGCTTAGCATTCAATCAGCCCCAGCATTTT. The rearrangement joins TRBV7-6 to TRBJ1-5; D is ambiguous. In germline, CDR1 is SGHVS, CDR2 FNYEAQ. The CDR3 sequence is 13 residues long. Trimming removed 0 bases at V and 3 bases at J, with 3 bases between.

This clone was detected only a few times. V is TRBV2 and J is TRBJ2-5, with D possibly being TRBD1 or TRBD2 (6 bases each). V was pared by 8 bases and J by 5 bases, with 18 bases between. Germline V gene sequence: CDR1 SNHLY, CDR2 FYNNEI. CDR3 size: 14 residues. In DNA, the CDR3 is TGTGCCAGCCCCCTAGGGGGGCTCCAGGAGACCCAGTACTTC. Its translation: CASPLGGLQETQYF.

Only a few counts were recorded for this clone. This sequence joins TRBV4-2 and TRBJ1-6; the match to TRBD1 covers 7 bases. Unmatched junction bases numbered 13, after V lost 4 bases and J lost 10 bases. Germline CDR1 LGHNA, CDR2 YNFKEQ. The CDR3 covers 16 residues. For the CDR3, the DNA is TGTGCCAGCAGCCTAGGCCGACAGGGTTCTGAATCACCCCTCCACTTT. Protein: CASSLGRQGSESPLHF.

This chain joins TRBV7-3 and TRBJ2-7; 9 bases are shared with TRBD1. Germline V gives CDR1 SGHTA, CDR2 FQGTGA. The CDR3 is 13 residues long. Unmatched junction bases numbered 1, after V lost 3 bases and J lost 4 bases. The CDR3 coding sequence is TGTGCCAGCAGCTTCGACAGGGGGTACGAGCAGTACTTC. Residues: CASSFDRGYEQYF.

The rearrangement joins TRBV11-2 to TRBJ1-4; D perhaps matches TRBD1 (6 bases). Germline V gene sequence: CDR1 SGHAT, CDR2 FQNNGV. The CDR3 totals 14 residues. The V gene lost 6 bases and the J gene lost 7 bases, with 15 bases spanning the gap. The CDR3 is CASSWWGLGEKLFF. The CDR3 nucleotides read TGTGCCAGCAGTTGGTGGGGGCTTGGTGAAAAACTGTTTTTT. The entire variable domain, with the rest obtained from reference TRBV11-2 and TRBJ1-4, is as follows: EAGVAQSPRYKIIEKRQSVAFWCNPISGHATLYWYQQILGQGPKLLIQFQNNGVVDDSQLPKDRFSAERLKGVDSTLKIQPAKLEDSAVYLCASSWWGLGEKLFFGSGTQLSVL.

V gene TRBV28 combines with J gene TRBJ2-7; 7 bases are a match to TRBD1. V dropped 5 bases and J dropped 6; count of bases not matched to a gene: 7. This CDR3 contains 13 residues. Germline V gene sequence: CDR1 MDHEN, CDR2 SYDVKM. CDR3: CASSMTGPVEQYF. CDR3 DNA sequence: TGTGCCAGCAGTATGACAGGGCCGGTCGAGCAGTACTTC.

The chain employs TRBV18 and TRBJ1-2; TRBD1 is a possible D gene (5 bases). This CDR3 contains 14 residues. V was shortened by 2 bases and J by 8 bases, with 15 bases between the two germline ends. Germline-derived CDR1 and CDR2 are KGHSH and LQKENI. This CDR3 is CASSPDGAGRGYTF. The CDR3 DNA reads TGTGCCAGCTCACCAGACGGGGCTGGTCGGGGCTACACCTTC.

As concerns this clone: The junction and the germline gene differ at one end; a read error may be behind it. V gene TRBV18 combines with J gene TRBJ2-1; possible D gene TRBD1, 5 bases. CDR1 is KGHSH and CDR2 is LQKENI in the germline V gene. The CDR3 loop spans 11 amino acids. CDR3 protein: CASSPTEQLIF. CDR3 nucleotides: TGTGCCAGCTCACCGACAGAGCAGTTGATCTTC.